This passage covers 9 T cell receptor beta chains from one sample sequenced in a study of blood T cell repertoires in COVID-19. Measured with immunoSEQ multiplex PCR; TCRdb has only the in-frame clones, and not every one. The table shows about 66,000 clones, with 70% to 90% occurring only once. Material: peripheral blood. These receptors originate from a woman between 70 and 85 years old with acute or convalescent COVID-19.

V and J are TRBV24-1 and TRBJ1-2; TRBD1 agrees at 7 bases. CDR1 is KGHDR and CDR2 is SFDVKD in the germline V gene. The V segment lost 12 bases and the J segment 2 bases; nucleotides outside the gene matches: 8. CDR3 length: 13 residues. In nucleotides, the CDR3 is TGTGCCTCGCAGGGGGTTGAGAACTATGGCTACACCTTC. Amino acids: CASQGVENYGYTF.

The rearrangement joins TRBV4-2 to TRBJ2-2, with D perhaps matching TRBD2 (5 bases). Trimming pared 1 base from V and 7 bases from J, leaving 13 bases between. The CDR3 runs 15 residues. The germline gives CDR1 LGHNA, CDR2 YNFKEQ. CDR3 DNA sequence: TGTGCCAGCAGCCAAGTTTTGAGGGATCACGGGGAGCTGTTTTTT. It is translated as CASSQVLRDHGELFF.

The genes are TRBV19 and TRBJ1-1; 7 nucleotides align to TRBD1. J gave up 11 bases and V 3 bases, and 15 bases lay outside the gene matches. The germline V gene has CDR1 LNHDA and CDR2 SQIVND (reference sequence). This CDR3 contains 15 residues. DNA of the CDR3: TGTGCCAGTAGTATGAAAGGGGGCTCCCGGCGGCGTGCTTTCTTT. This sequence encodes CASSMKGGSRRRAFF. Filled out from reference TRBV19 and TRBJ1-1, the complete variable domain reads DGGITQSPKYLFRKEGQNVTLSCEQNLNHDAMYWYRQDPGQGLRLIYYSQIVNDFQKGDIAEGYSVSREKKESFPLTVTSAQKNPTAFYLCASSMKGGSRRRAFFGQGTRLTVV.

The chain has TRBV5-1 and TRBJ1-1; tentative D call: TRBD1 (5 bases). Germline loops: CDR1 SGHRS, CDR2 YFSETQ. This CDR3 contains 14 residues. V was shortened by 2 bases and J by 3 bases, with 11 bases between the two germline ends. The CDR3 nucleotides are TGCGCCAGCAGCTTCGGCCGGGGGTACACTGAAGCTTTCTTT. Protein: CASSFGRGYTEAFF. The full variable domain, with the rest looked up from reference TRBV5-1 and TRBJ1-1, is KAGVTQTPRYLIKTRGQQVTLSCSPISGHRSVSWYQQTPGQGLQFLFEYFSETQRNKGNFPGRFSGRQFSNSRSEMNVSTLELGDSALYLCASSFGRGYTEAFFGQGTRLTVV.

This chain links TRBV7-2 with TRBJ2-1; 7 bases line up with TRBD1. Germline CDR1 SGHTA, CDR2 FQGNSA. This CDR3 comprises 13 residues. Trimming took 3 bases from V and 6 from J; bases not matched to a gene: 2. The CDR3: CASSFNRGNEQFF. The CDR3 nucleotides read TGTGCCAGCAGCTTTAACAGGGGCAATGAGCAGTTCTTC.

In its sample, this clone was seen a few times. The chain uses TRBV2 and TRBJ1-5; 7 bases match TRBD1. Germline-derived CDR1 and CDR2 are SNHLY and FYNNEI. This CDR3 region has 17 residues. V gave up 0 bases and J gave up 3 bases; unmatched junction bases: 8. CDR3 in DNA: TGTGCCAGCAGTGAAGCGTGGGTCACAGGGGCCAATCAGCCCCAGCATTTT. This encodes CASSEAWVTGANQPQHF.

CDR3 loop: CASSEVQGNTEAFF. The CDR3 DNA reads TGTGCCAGCAGTGAAGTGCAGGGGAACACTGAAGCTTTCTTT. The chain employs TRBV6-1 and TRBJ1-1; TRBD1 is a possible D gene (5 bases). Trimming stripped 1 base from V and 1 base from J, with 7 bases between. The CDR3 consists of 14 residues. CDR1 and CDR2 (germline): MNHNS, SASEGT.

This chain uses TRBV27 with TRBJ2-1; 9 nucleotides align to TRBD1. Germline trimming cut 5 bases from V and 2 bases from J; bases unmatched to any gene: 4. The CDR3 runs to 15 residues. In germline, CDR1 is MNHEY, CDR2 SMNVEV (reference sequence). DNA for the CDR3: TGTGCCAGCAGTGCCACAGGGGGCCCCTACAATGAGCAGTTCTTC. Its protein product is CASSATGGPYNEQFF.

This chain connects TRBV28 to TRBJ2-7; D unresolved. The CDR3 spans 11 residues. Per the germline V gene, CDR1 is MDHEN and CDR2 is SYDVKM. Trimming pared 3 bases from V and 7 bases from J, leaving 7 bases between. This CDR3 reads CASSFTEEQYF. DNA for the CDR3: TGTGCCAGCAGTTTTACTGAAGAGCAGTACTTC.